These 12 T cell receptor beta chains originate from one sample sequenced in a study of human T cells and chemical hapten exposure. One entry per CDR3 protein results from TCRdb running MiXCR on the RACE reads. The sample comprises under 150,000 distinct CDR3 sequences, 12% of which are singletons, and roughly 1.5% rests with the top ten. Time point reported: patch test 1, 2 weeks after DPC sensitization. Treatment denoted: therapeutic diphenylcyclopropenone sensitization with weekly scalp DPC. The sample consisted of whole blood, taken in connection with sensitization to the hapten diphenylcyclopropenone (DPC). All receptors come from a woman aged 50 to 60 with alopecia areata. Some clones in this sample may be carry-over from other donors' samples.

This clonotype was counted between two and nine times. This chain uses TRBV6-1 with TRBJ2-2, with D uncertain. The CDR3 contains 13 residues. V shed 10 bases and J shed 7 bases, with 16 bases lying between them. CDR1 and CDR2 (germline): MNHNS, SASEGT. As DNA, the CDR3 is TGTGCCACTCCCGGCTTCGCAGGCGGGGAGCTGTTTTTT. Residues: CATPGFAGGELFF.

This rearrangement joins TRBV18 to TRBJ1-4, with D hard to call. Germline V gives CDR1 KGHSH, CDR2 LQKENI. This CDR3 comprises 16 residues. V was trimmed by 2 bases and J by 5 bases, leaving 15 bases between them. This CDR3 is CASSPTSRRENEKLFF. The CDR3 region has the DNA TGTGCCAGCTCACCAACTTCCCGAAGGGAGAATGAAAAACTGTTTTTT.

The chain links TRBV12-3 or TRBV12-4 to TRBJ2-3, with a weak D call TRBD1 (5 bases). This CDR3 has 15 residues. Trimming took 2 bases from V and 2 from J, leaving 11 bases between them. CDR3 sequence (DNA): TGTGCCAGCAGTTTAAGCGACAGCCACACAGATACGCAGTATTTT. As protein: CASSLSDSHTDTQYF.

The V and J genes are TRBV5-1 and TRBJ1-2; D may be TRBD1 (6 bases). The length of the CDR3 is 15 residues. V lost 4 bases, J lost 8 bases, and 21 bases lay in between. The germline V gene has CDR1 SGHRS and CDR2 YFSETQ. The CDR3 region has the DNA TGCGCCAGCAGCACGGGGACACTAGAATCGTCCGGCTACACCTTC. This sequence encodes CASSTGTLESSGYTF.

The rearrangement uses TRBV20-1 and TRBJ1-1; D perhaps matches TRBD1 (6 bases). The CDR3 covers 14 residues. V was pared by 6 bases and J by 2 bases, with 16 bases between. Germline values: CDR1 DFQATT, CDR2 SNEGSKA (reference sequence). Here the CDR3 reads CSAERGLVNTEAFF. In nucleotides, the CDR3 is TGCAGTGCAGAACGGGGGCTAGTCAACACTGAAGCTTTCTTT.

This clonotype has only one observation. The chain uses TRBV3-1 and TRBJ2-5; D gene ambiguous. The V gene's germline CDR1 is LGHDT and CDR2 YNNKEL (reference sequence). This CDR3 is 11 amino acids long. The V and J ends lost 6 bases and 4 bases respectively, with 6 bases between them. This CDR3 is CASRFRETQYF. The CDR3 nucleotides read TGTGCCAGCAGGTTTAGAGAGACCCAGTACTTC.

This clonotype was seen at least ten times. This chain joins TRBV24-1 and TRBJ2-5; D uncertain. V was cut by 6 bases and J by 5 bases, with 12 bases left in between. Germline-derived CDR1 and CDR2 are KGHDR and SFDVKD. The length of the CDR3 is 13 residues. Here the CDR3 DNA reads TGTGCCACCAGTCCCGGGTCATCGGAGACCCAGTACTTC. Encoded protein: CATSPGSSETQYF.

This chain connects TRBV29-1 to TRBJ1-4; D call uncertain. The V end was cut by 5 bases, the J end by 0 bases, with 10 bases between. Looked up from germline, CDR1 is SQVTM and CDR2 is ANQGSEA. CDR3 size: 14 residues. The CDR3 reads CSVLPGATNEKLFF. In DNA, the CDR3 is TGCAGCGTTCTGCCTGGGGCAACTAATGAAAAACTGTTTTTT.

The V gene is TRBV2, the J gene TRBJ2-2, with 7 bases identical to TRBD2. The length of the CDR3 is 13 residues. J was trimmed by 7 bases and V by 5 bases; bases with no gene match: 4. Germline CDR1 SNHLY, CDR2 FYNNEI. CDR3 protein: CASSSGNGGELFF. The CDR3 nucleotides read TGTGCCAGCAGTAGCGGGAATGGCGGGGAGCTGTTTTTT.

The chain combines TRBV6-5 with TRBJ1-5; TRBD1 matches 7 bases. The CDR3 is 14 amino acids. Unmatched junction bases numbered 8, after V lost 6 bases and J lost 6 bases. The germline CDR1 and CDR2 sequences are MNHEY and SVGAGI. The CDR3 protein is CASRRRQGAQPQHF. In DNA form, the CDR3 reads TGTGCCAGCAGACGCCGACAGGGAGCTCAGCCCCAGCATTTT.

This clonotype has at least ten counts. The gene calls are TRBV6-5 and TRBJ2-1; the D is unclear. V lost 0 bases to trimming and J lost 2 bases, with 8 bases between them. CDR1 and CDR2 from the germline V gene are MNHEY and SVGAGI. The length of the CDR3 is 15 residues. CDR3 amino acids: CASSYSRGTYNEQFF. CDR3 nucleotides: TGTGCCAGCAGTTACTCTCGCGGCACCTACAATGAGCAGTTCTTC.

The chain links TRBV2 to TRBJ2-6, with no clear D. Germline CDR1 is SNHLY and CDR2 is FYNNEI. There are 14 residues in the CDR3. V shed 8 bases and J shed 1 base, with 9 bases lying between them. The CDR3 DNA sequence: TGTGCCAGCGTCGGGCTGTCTGGGGCCAACGTCCTGACTTTC. Its translation is CASVGLSGANVLTF. Full variable domain (outside the CDR3, taken from reference TRBV2 and TRBJ2-6): EPEVTQTPSHQVTQMGQEVILRCVPISNHLYFYWYRQILGQKVEFLVSFYNNEISEKSEIFDDQFSVERPDGSNFTLKIRSTKLEDSAMYFCASVGLSGANVLTFGAGSRLTVL.